The 11 T cell receptor beta chains below all came from one sample that was sequenced in a study of T cells in Graves' hyperthyroidism and ophthalmopathy. TCR beta CDR3 region amplification was performed from RNA transcripts. Carried out on the TCR CDR3, a first-round RT-PCR used the HTBI primer set. One entry per CDR3 protein results from TCRdb running MiXCR on the multiplex PCR reads. This table holds approximately 490,000 distinct CDR3 sequences, approximately 23% found once. The specimen sequenced was blood. Every receptor here comes from a woman in her 70s with Graves' ophthalmopathy.

The rearrangement links TRBV2 to TRBJ1-2; D gene ambiguous. Trimming cost V 0 bases and J 7 bases, with 6 bases left between them. The CDR3 runs to 12 residues. CDR1 is SNHLY, CDR2 FYNNEI, per germline. The CDR3 DNA follows: TGTGCCAGCAGTGAAGCGCCTGGTGGCTACACCTTC. Its protein is CASSEAPGGYTF.

The chain joins TRBV9 to TRBJ1-6, with D possibly TRBD1 on 6 matching bases. CDR1 and CDR2 (germline): SGDLS, YYNGEE. This CDR3 contains 14 residues. The germline V and J ends were trimmed by 7 bases and 7 bases, with 15 bases remaining between them. DNA of the CDR3: TGTGCCAGCGGGCCCGCAGGGGAAAATTCACCCCTCCACTTT. It translates to CASGPAGENSPLHF.

This clonotype was observed many times. The chain combines TRBV10-3 with TRBJ2-3, with 7 bases fitting TRBD2. Unmatched junction bases numbered 13, after V lost 10 bases and J lost 6 bases. Germline-derived CDR1 and CDR2 are ENHRY and SYGVKD. The CDR3 has 14 residues. CDR3 loop: CATLTVSGSDTQYF. The CDR3 DNA sequence: TGTGCCACTTTAACCGTTAGCGGGTCGGATACGCAGTATTTT.

This clonotype was found many times. The V gene is TRBV20-1, the J gene TRBJ2-3, with TRBD2 matching 7 bases. CDR1 is DFQATT, CDR2 SNEGSKA, per germline (reference sequence). This CDR3 has 14 residues. V gave up 4 bases and J gave up 2 bases; unmatched junction bases: 6. DNA for the CDR3: TGCAGTGCTATCCGGCGGGGGATCACAGATACGCAGTATTTT. Residues: CSAIRRGITDTQYF.

The J gene is TRBJ2-3, the V gene TRBV5-6; 9 bases are a match to TRBD2. The germline CDR1 and CDR2 sequences are SGHDT and YYEEEE. This CDR3 comprises 16 residues. J gave up 5 bases and V 3 bases, and 10 bases lay outside the gene matches. DNA of the CDR3: TGTGCCAGCAGCTCGGGGACTAGCATTACCGGAGATACGCAGTATTTT. It specifies CASSSGTSITGDTQYF.

The table lists this clonotype with many counts. V is TRBV11-2 and J is TRBJ1-1; weak D call: TRBD1 (5 bases). V lost 3 bases to trimming and J lost 6 bases, with 14 bases between them. The CDR3 length is 14 residues. The germline V gene encodes CDR1 SGHAT and CDR2 FQNNGV. In nucleotides, the CDR3 is TGTGCCAGCAGCTTCCCCCTGGGACGGGCTGAAGCTTTCTTT. As protein: CASSFPLGRAEAFF.

This clonotype came up a few times. The chain is built from TRBV30 and TRBJ2-3; D call uncertain. V shed 0 bases and J shed 6 bases, with 7 bases lying between them. CDR3 length equals 12 residues. The germline CDR1 and CDR2 sequences are GTSNPN and SVGIG (reference sequence). The CDR3 sequence: CAWSVVGDTQYF. As DNA, the CDR3 is TGTGCCTGGAGTGTAGTTGGGGATACGCAGTATTTT.

This sequence joins TRBV29-1 and TRBJ2-7; D not resolved. Trimming pared 7 bases from V and 1 base from J, leaving 8 bases between. The CDR3 loop spans 11 amino acids. Germline CDR1 and CDR2: SQVTM and ANQGSEA. CDR3 coding DNA: TGCAGCGCCGAGGAGTCCTACGAGCAGTACTTC. It codes for CSAEESYEQYF.

V gene TRBV7-9 combines with J gene TRBJ2-4; unclear D gene. The CDR3 totals 15 residues. V lost 1 base and J lost 0, with 7 bases in between. The germline gives CDR1 SEHNR, CDR2 FQNEAQ (reference sequence). As DNA, the CDR3 is TGTGCCAGCAGCTTAGATTTCCTAGCCAAAAACATTCAGTACTTC. It specifies CASSLDFLAKNIQYF.

A word on this clonotype: A much more abundant neighbour one base away suggests this may be a read error. J is TRBJ2-1 and V is TRBV20-1; 11 bases fit TRBD2. The CDR3 runs 14 residues. Germline assignment: CDR1 DFQATT and CDR2 SNEGSKA (reference sequence). The CDR3 region has the DNA TGCAGTGCTAGGGGACTAGCGGATTACAATGAGCGGTTCTTC. Translation gives CSARGLADYNERFF.

A few counts support this clonotype. V is TRBV30 and J is TRBJ1-2, with D possibly TRBD1 on 5 matching bases. The CDR3 length is 12 residues. Trimming removed 5 bases from V and 4 bases from J, with 11 bases in between. Germline V lookup: CDR1 GTSNPN, CDR2 SVGIG (reference sequence). CDR3 residues: CAWEGLIYGYTF. CDR3 DNA: TGTGCCTGGGAGGGACTGATCTATGGCTACACCTTC. The whole variable domain, filled in from reference TRBV30 and TRBJ1-2, reads SQTIHQWPATLVQPVGSPLSLECTVEGTSNPNLYWYRQAAGRGLQLLFYSVGIGQISSEVPQNLSASRPQDRQFILSSKKLLLSDSGFYLCAWEGLIYGYTFGSGTRLTVV.